One sample yielded the 2 T cell receptor beta chains listed below, sequenced in a study of T cells after yellow fever vaccination. From the 5' RACE reads, TCRdb called clonotypes with MiXCR, one entry per CDR3 protein. The sample has about 550,000 distinct CDR3 sequences, roughly a fifth seen once. Source: PBMCs, taken 15 days after the yellow fever booster vaccination. The source of these receptors is a man in his thirties or forties who received the YFV17D yellow fever vaccine.

This sequence joins TRBV6-2 or TRBV6-3 and TRBJ2-2; 7 bases line up with TRBD2. Germline V gene lookup returns CDR1 MNHEY and CDR2 SVGEGT. This CDR3 region has 14 residues. Unmatched junction bases numbered 6, after V lost 4 bases and J lost 7 bases. The CDR3 DNA is TGTGCCAGCAGTTTAAGCGGGAATATCGGGGAGCTGTTTTTT. As protein: CASSLSGNIGELFF.

This chain's CDR3 is CASRVLGDYEQYF. CDR3 nucleotides: TGTGCCAGCAGGGTACTAGGGGACTACGAGCAGTACTTC. This chain links TRBV12-3 or TRBV12-4 with TRBJ2-7; either TRBD1 or TRBD2 may supply D (5 bases each). The ends were cut back, 6 bases at V and 3 bases at J, with 12 bases in the middle. The CDR3 is 13 residues long.